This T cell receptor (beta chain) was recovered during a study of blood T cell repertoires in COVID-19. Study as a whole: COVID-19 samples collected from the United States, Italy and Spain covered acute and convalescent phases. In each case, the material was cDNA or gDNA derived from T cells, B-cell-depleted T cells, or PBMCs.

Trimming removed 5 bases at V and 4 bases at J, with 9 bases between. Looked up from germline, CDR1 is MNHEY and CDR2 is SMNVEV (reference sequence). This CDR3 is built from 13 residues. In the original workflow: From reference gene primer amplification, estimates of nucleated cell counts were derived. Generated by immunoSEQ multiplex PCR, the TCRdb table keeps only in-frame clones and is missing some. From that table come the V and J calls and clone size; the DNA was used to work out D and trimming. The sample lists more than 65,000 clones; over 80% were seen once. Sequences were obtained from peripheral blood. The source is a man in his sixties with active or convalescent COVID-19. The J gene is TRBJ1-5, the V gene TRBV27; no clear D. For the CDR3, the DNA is TGTGCCAGCAGTGTGGGAGTTAATCAGCCCCAGCATTTT. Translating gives CASSVGVNQPQHF.